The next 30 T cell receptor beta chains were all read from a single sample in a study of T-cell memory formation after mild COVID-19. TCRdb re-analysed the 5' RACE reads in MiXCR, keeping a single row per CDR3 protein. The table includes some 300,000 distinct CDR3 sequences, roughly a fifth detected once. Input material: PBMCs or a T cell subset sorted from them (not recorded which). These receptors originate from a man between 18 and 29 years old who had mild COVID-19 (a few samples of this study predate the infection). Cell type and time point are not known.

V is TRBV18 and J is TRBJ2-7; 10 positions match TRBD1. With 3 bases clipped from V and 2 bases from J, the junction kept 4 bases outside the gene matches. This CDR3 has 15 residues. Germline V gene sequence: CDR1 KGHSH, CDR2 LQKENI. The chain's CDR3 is CASSPPGQGTYEQYF. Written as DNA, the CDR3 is TGTGCCAGCTCACCCCCGGGACAGGGGACCTACGAGCAGTACTTC.

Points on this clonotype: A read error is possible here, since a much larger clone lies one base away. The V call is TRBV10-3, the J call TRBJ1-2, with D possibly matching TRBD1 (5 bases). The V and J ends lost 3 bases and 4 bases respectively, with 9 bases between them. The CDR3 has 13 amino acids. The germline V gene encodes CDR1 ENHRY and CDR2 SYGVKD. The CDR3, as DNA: TGTGCCATCAGTGAACGGGGCAGCTATGGCTACACCTTC. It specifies CAISERGSYGYTF.

This CDR3 reads CAIERGGRTGELFF. The CDR3 nucleotides are TGTGCCATCGAGAGGGGGGGGCGCACCGGGGAGCTGTTTTTT. The chain couples TRBV10-3 to TRBJ2-2; D may be TRBD2 (7 bases). Germline V gives CDR1 ENHRY, CDR2 SYGVKD. Trimming shortened V by 8 bases and J by 4 bases, and 14 bases separated the two germline ends. The CDR3 sequence is 14 residues long.

DNA of the CDR3: TGCGCCAGCGCAGTGGAGCAGGGATCCCGAGGCACTGAAGCTTTCTTT. Amino acids: CASAVEQGSRGTEAFF. The chain links TRBV4-3 to TRBJ1-1, with D maybe TRBD1 (5 bases). The germline V gene has CDR1 LGHNA and CDR2 YSLEER. There are 16 residues in the CDR3. V shed 8 bases and J shed 4 bases, with 23 bases lying between them.

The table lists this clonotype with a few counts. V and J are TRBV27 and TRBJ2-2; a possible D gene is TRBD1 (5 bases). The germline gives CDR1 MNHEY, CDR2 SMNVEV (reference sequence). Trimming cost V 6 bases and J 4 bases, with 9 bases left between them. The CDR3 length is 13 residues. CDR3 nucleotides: TGTGCCAGCAGATGGCAGGGCACCGGGGAGCTGTTTTTT. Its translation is CASRWQGTGELFF.

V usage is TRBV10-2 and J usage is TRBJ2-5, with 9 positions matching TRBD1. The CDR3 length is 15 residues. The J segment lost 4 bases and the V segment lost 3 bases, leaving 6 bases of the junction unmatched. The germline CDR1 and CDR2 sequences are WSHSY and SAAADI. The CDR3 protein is CASSELYRGRETQYF. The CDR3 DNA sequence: TGCGCCAGCAGTGAATTGTACAGGGGGCGAGAGACCCAGTACTTC.

CDR3 nucleotides: TGTGCCAGCATGGTGGGGGCAGATACGCAGTATTTT. Translated, it gives CASMVGADTQYF. The chain combines TRBV2 with TRBJ2-3; D is tentatively TRBD1 or TRBD2 (5 bases each). V was trimmed by 7 bases and J by 4 bases, leaving 9 bases between them. This CDR3 spans 12 amino acids. Germline lookup yields CDR1 SNHLY and CDR2 FYNNEI.

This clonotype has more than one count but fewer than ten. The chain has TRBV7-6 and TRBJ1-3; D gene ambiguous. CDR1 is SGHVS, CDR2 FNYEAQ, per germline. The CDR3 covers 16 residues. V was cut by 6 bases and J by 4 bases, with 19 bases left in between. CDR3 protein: CASSPQAALAGNTIYF. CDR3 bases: TGTGCCAGCAGTCCCCAGGCCGCTCTTGCCGGAAACACCATATATTTT.

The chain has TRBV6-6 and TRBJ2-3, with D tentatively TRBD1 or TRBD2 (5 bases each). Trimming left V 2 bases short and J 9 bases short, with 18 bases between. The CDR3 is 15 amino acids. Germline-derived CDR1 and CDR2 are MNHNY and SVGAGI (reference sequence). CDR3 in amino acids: CASSYGGGAFGTQYF. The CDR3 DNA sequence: TGTGCCAGCAGTTACGGTGGGGGAGCCTTTGGGACGCAGTATTTT.

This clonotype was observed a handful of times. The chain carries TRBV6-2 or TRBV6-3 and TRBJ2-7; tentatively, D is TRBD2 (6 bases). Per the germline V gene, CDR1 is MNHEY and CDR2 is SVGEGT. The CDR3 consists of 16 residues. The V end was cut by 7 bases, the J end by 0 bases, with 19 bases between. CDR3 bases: TGTGCCAGCACGAAATTGCCGGGAGCGAACTCCTACGAGCAGTACGTC. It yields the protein CASTKLPGANSYEQYV.

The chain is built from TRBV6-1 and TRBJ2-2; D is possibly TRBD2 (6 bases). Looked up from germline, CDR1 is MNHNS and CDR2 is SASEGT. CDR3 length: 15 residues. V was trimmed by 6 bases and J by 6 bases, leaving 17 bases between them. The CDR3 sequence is CASSRAGEVPGELFF. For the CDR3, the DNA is TGTGCCAGCAGCCGGGCTGGGGAGGTCCCCGGGGAGCTGTTTTTT.

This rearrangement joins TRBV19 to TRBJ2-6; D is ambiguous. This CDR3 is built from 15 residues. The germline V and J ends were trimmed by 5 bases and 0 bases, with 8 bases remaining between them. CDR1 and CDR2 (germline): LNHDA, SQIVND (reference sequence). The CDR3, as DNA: TGTGCCAGTAGTTTAGGGAACTCTGGGGCCAACGTCCTGACTTTC. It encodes CASSLGNSGANVLTF.

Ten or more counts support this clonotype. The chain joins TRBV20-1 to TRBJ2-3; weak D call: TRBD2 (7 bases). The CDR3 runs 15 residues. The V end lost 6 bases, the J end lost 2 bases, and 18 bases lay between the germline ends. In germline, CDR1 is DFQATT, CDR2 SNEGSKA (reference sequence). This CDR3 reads CSAPPLGGATDTQYF. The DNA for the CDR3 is TGCAGTGCCCCCCCATTAGGGGGGGCCACAGATACGCAGTATTTT.

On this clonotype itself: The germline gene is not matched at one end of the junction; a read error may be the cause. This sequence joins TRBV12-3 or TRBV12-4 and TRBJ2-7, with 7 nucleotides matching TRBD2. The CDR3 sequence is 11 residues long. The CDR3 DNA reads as TGTGCCAGCAGTTCCCGGGGGGAGCGGTACTTC. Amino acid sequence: CASSSRGERYF.

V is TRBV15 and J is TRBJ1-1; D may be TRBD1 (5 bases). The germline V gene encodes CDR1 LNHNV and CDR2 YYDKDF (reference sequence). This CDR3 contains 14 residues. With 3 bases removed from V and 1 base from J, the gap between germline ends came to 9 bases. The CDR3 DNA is TGTGCCACCAGCAGCGATACAGGGAACACTGAAGCTTTCTTT. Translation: CATSSDTGNTEAFF.

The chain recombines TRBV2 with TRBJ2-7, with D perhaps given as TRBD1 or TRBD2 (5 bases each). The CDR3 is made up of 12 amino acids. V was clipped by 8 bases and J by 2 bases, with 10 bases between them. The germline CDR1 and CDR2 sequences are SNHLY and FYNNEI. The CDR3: CASLRGAYEQYV. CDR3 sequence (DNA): TGTGCCAGCCTCCGGGGCGCCTACGAGCAGTACGTC.

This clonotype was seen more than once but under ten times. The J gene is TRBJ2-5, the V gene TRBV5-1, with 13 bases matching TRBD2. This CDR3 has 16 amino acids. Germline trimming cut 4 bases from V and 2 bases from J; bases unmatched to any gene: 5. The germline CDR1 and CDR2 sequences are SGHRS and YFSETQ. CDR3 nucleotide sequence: TGCGCCAGCAGCCCCGGACTAGCGGGGGTGCAAGAGACCCAGTACTTC. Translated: CASSPGLAGVQETQYF.

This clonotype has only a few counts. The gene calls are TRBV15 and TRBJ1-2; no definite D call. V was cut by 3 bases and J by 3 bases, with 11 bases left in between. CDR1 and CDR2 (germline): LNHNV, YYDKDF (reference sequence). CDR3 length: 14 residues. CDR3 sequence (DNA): TGTGCCACCAGCAGTACGGTTTTCGACTATGGCTACACCTTC. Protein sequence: CATSSTVFDYGYTF.

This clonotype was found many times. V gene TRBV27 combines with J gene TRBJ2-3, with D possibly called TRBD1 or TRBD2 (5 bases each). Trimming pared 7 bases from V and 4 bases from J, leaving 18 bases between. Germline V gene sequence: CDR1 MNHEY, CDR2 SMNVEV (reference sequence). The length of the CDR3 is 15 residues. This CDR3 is CASTLLGDSPDTQYF. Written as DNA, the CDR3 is TGTGCCAGCACCCTACTGGGGGATAGTCCAGATACGCAGTATTTT.

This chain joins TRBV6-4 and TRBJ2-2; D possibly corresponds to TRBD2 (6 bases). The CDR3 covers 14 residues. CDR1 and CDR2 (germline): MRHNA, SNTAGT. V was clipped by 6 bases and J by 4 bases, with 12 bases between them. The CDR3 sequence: CASSPEGLTGELFF. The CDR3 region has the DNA TGTGCCAGCAGCCCGGAGGGACTCACCGGGGAGCTGTTTTTT.

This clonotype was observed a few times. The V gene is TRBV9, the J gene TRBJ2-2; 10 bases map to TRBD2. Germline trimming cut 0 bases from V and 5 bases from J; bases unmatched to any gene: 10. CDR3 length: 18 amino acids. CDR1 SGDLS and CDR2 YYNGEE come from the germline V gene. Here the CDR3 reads CASSVEAGGPRRTGELFF. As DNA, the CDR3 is TGTGCCAGCAGCGTAGAAGCGGGGGGGCCTCGACGAACCGGGGAGCTGTTTTTT.

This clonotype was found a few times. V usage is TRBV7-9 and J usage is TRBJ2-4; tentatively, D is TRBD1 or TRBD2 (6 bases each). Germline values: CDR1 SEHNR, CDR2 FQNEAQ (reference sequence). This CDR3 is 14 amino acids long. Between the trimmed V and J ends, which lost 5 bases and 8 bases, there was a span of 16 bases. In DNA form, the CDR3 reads TGTGCCAGCAGCCTAATGGGGGGCAGAGACATTCAGTACTTC. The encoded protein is CASSLMGGRDIQYF.

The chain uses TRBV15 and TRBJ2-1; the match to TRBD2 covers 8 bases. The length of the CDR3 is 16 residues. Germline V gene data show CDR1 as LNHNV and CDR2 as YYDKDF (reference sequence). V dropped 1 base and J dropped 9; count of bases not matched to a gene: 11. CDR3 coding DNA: TGTGCCACCAGCAGAGGGTTACAGGCGAGCGGGGGTGAGCAGTTCTTC. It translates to CATSRGLQASGGEQFF.

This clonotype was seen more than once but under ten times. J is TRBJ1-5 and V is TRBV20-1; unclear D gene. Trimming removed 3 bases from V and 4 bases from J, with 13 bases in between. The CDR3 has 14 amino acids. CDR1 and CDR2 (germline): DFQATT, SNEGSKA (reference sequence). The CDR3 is CSASAIQVNQPQHF. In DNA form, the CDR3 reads TGCAGTGCTAGCGCCATCCAGGTGAATCAGCCCCAGCATTTT.

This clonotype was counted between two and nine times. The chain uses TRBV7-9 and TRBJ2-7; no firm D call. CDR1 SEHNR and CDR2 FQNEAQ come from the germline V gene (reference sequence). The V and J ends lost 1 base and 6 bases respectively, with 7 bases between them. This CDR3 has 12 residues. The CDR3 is CASSLDPSEQYF. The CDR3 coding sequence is TGTGCCAGCAGCTTAGATCCATCCGAGCAGTACTTC.

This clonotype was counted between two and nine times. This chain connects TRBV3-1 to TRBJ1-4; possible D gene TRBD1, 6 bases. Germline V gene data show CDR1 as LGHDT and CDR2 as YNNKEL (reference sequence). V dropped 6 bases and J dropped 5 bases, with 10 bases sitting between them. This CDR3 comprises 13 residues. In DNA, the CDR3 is TGTGCCAGCAGGAATCAGGGGAATGAAAAACTGTTTTTT. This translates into CASRNQGNEKLFF.

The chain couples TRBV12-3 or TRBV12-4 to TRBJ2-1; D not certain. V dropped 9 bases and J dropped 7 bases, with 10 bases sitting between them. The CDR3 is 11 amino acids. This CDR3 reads CASSPLNEQFF. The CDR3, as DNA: TGTGCCAGTTCCCCCCTAAATGAGCAGTTCTTC.

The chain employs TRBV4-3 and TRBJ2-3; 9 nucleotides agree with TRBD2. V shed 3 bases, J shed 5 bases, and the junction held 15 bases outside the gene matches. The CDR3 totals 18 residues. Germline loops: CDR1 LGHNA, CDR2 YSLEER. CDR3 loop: CASSHPTWAGGRKDTQYF. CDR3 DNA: TGCGCCAGCAGCCATCCCACGTGGGCGGGGGGGCGGAAAGATACGCAGTATTTT.

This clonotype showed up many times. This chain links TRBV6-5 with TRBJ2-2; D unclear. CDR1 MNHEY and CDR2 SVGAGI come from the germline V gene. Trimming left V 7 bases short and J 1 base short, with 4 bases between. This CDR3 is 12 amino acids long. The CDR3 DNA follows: TGTGCCAGCACTGAGAACACCGGGGAGCTGTTTTTT. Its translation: CASTENTGELFF.

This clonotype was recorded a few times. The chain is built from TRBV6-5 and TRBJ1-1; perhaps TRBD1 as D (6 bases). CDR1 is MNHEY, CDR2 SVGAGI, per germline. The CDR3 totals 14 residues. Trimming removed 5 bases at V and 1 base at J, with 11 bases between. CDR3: CASSPTGKNTEAFF. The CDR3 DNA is TGTGCCAGCAGTCCGACAGGCAAGAACACTGAAGCTTTCTTT.